This TCR beta chain was obtained from a study of blood T cell repertoires in COVID-19. Study-wide context: Whether acute or convalescent, the COVID-19 samples came from the United States, Italy and Spain.

V was cut by 5 bases and J by 7 bases, with 9 bases left in between. There are 13 residues in the CDR3. Germline CDR1 reads LNHDA; CDR2 reads SQIVND (reference sequence). Authors' analysis steps: Amplification with reference gene primers provided the estimates of nucleated cell counts. The data were produced by immunoSEQ multiplex PCR, yet TCRdb's version contains in-frame clones alone and is incomplete. V, J and clone size derive from that table, while D and trimming were established from the DNA sequence. The data show tens of thousands of clones, around 87% seen once. Sequenced input: peripheral blood. The sequence derives from a woman older than 75 with acute or convalescent COVID-19. The rearrangement links TRBV19 to TRBJ1-6, with unresolved D. CDR3 DNA sequence: TGTGCCAGTAGTCGGGATAGGAATTCACCCCTCCACTTT. The encoded protein is CASSRDRNSPLHF.